This is a list of T cell receptor beta chains from one sample in a study of CD8+CD57+ T cells in acquired aplastic anemia. TCRdb redid the calling of the reads with MiXCR, one entry per CDR3 protein. The sample records fewer than 200,000 distinct CDR3 sequences, 45% to 60% being singletons. Sequencing used sorted CD4+, CD8+, or CD8+CD57+ T cells (not recorded which) from PBMCs. These receptors all come from a human donor with aplastic anemia. The CDR3 runs from the conserved cysteine through the conserved F or W. The order of the fields is J gene, D gene, V gene, clone size, CDR3 protein, CDR3 DNA. The D gene is left open where the match is weak. Not every row has a clone size; where given, it reads once, few, many or a size class.

TRBJ2-3,TRBD1,TRBV19,-,CASSTTGTGLTDTQYF,TGTGCCAGTAGTACTACCGGGACAGGCCTCACAGATACGCAGTATTTT
TRBJ2-3,-,TRBV7-9,-,CASTIAELTDTQYF,TGTGCCAGCACCATAGCGGAGCTCACAGATACGCAGTATTTT
TRBJ1-1,-,TRBV2,many,CASSGGRTEAFF,TGTGCCAGCAGTGGTGGGCGGACTGAAGCTTTCTTT
TRBJ2-1,TRBD2,TRBV7-3,-,CASSLGSSGGSEQFF,TGTGCCAGCAGCTTAGGCTCCAGCGGGGGGAGTGAGCAGTTCTTC
TRBJ2-1,TRBD1,TRBV24-1,once,CATSGAGQVHEQFF,TGTGCCACCAGTGGGGCCGGACAGGTGCATGAGCAGTTCTTC
TRBJ1-2,-,TRBV6-5,many,CASSYGQGNYGYTF,TGTGCCAGCAGTTACGGGCAGGGGAACTATGGCTACACCTTC
TRBJ2-7,-,TRBV29-1,-,CSARTATYEQYF,TGCAGCGCCCGGACAGCTACCTACGAGCAGTACTTC
TRBJ1-2,-,TRBV19,many,CASSIGGRGGYGYTF,TGTGCCAGTAGTATAGGAGGGCGCGGTGGCTATGGCTACACCTTC
TRBJ2-7,-,TRBV5-1,few,CASSLDYEQYF,TGCGCCAGCAGCTTGGATTACGAGCAGTACTTC
TRBJ1-1,TRBD1,TRBV10-3,-,CASSQGVGTEAFF,TGTGCCAGCAGTCAGGGGGTTGGCACTGAAGCTTTCTTT
TRBJ1-1,-,TRBV20-1,-,CSARPDGNTEAFF,TGCAGTGCTAGACCCGACGGGAACACTGAAGCTTTCTTT
TRBJ2-3,TRBD2,TRBV10-3,-,CAISEIGLAGGTDTQYF,TGTGCCATCAGTGAGATCGGACTAGCGGGGGGCACAGATACGCAGTATTTT
TRBJ2-1,-,TRBV2,-,CASSGVPVGEQFF,TGTGCCAGCAGCGGGGTTCCCGTGGGGGAGCAGTTCTTC
TRBJ1-4,-,TRBV7-9,many,CASSYSGEKLFF,TGTGCCAGCAGCTATTCGGGGGAAAAACTGTTTTTT
TRBJ1-5,-,TRBV4-1,-,CASSQDILDRHSNQPQHF,TGCGCCAGCAGCCAAGATATTCTGGACAGACATAGCAATCAGCCCCAGCATTTT
TRBJ2-1,TRBD1,TRBV29-1,-,CSGETGNYNEQFF,TGCAGCGGGGAGACAGGGAACTACAATGAGCAGTTCTTC
TRBJ2-7,-,TRBV7-6,once,CASSLAADTTYEQYF,TGTGCCAGCAGCTTAGCGGCGGACACAACCTACGAGCAGTACTTC
TRBJ2-5,-,TRBV7-2,many,CASSLSRPNGAQYF,TGTGCCAGCAGCTTAAGTCGTCCGAACGGGGCCCAGTACTTC
TRBJ1-4,-,TRBV4-1,many,CASSQEIGARGKLFF,TGCGCCAGCAGCCAAGAAATTGGGGCGAGGGGAAAACTGTTTTTT
TRBJ2-1,-,TRBV24-1,-,CATSVIDLSSSYNEQFF,TGTGCCACCAGTGTAATTGACTTAAGCTCCTCTTATAATGAGCAGTTCTTC
TRBJ1-1,-,TRBV7-9,many,CASSLLPNTEAFF,TGTGCCAGCAGCCTTCTTCCTAACACTGAAGCTTTCTTT
TRBJ2-1,-,TRBV7-2,many,CASSLEASGEQFF,TGTGCCAGCAGCTTAGAAGCATCGGGTGAGCAGTTCTTC
TRBJ2-3,-,TRBV5-1,many,CASSLASDTQYF,TGCGCCAGCAGCTTGGCGTCAGATACGCAGTATTTT
TRBJ2-5,-,TRBV20-1,-,CSAREGGTETQYF,TGCAGTGCTAGAGAGGGGGGCACGGAGACCCAGTACTTC
TRBJ2-3,-,TRBV11-2,many,CASSPSRAADTQYF,TGTGCCAGCAGCCCTAGCCGAGCGGCAGATACGCAGTATTTT
TRBJ2-5,-,TRBV29-1,few,CSVAGLNQETQYF,TGCAGCGTTGCAGGACTAAACCAAGAGACCCAGTACTTC
TRBJ2-6,TRBD1,TRBV5-1,-,CASSAGTGFTGANVLTF,TGCGCCAGCAGCGCCGGGACAGGGTTTACTGGGGCCAACGTCCTGACTTTC
TRBJ1-1,-,TRBV19,-,CASSMKSGSTEAFF,TGTGCCAGTAGTATGAAATCAGGGAGCACTGAAGCTTTCTTT
TRBJ2-1,TRBD1,TRBV10-3,many,CAISEGGPYNEQFF,TGTGCCATCAGTGAAGGGGGCCCCTACAATGAGCAGTTCTTC
TRBJ2-7,-,TRBV15,many,CATSRDEGTYEQYF,TGTGCCACCAGCAGAGACGAGGGAACCTACGAGCAGTACTTC
TRBJ1-2,-,TRBV19,many,CASSIDGNNYGYTF,TGTGCCAGTAGTATAGACGGCAACAACTATGGCTACACCTTC
TRBJ2-1,TRBD2,TRBV7-8,once,CASSSSGTDYNEQFF,TGTGCCAGCAGCTCCAGCGGGACTGATTACAATGAGCAGTTCTTC
TRBJ1-1,-,TRBV29-1,once,CSVEVQDTEAFF,TGCAGCGTTGAAGTACAAGACACTGAAGCTTTCTTT
TRBJ2-6,-,TRBV25-1,-,CASSQVRANVLTF,TGTGCCAGCAGCCAAGTCCGGGCCAACGTCCTGACTTTC
TRBJ2-5,TRBD2,TRBV20-1,-,CSPKVASGGSYETQYF,TGCAGTCCTAAAGTAGCTAGCGGGGGAAGCTACGAGACCCAGTACTTC
TRBJ2-7,TRBD1,TRBV7-9,-,CASSLLGGGYEQYF,TGTGCCAGCAGCTTATTAGGGGGCGGCTACGAGCAGTACTTC
TRBJ1-2,-,TRBV12-5,-,CASGLAWGDYGYTF,TGTGCTAGTGGTTTGGCTTGGGGGGACTATGGCTACACCTTC
TRBJ2-1,-,TRBV5-1,-,CASSLDRAYDNEQFF,TGCGCCAGCAGCTTGGACAGGGCCTACGACAATGAGCAGTTCTTC
TRBJ1-5,-,TRBV28,few,CASSFGGVNQPQHF,TGTGCCAGCAGTTTTGGGGGGGTGAATCAGCCCCAGCATTTT
TRBJ2-1,-,TRBV20-1,many,CSLSPRPTYNEQFF,TGCAGTCTAAGCCCCCGCCCTACCTACAATGAGCAGTTCTTC
TRBJ2-1,TRBD2,TRBV7-9,many,CASSLLGLAGHRSNEQFF,TGTGCCAGCAGCTTACTAGGGCTAGCGGGGCATCGGTCTAATGAGCAGTTCTTC
TRBJ2-7,-,TRBV7-9,few,CASSLTYSYEQYF,TGTGCCAGCAGTTTAACATACTCCTACGAGCAGTACTTC
TRBJ2-3,TRBD1,TRBV5-1,-,CASSVAGTGADTQYF,TGCGCCAGCAGCGTGGCCGGGACAGGCGCAGATACGCAGTATTTT
TRBJ2-7,-,TRBV2,few,CASSDPSSYEQYF,TGTGCCAGCAGTGACCCGTCATCCTACGAGCAGTACTTC
TRBJ1-5,-,TRBV7-7,-,CASSLSGGDQPQHF,TGTGCCAGCAGCTTGAGTGGGGGTGATCAGCCCCAGCATTTT
TRBJ2-5,-,TRBV11-3,-,CASSPSGRGETQYF,TGTGCCAGCAGCCCCTCTGGTAGGGGCGAGACCCAGTACTTC
TRBJ2-3,-,TRBV19,-,CASSIQGSTDTQYF,TGTGCCAGTAGTATCCAAGGTAGCACAGATACGCAGTATTTT
TRBJ1-1,TRBD1,TRBV10-3,-,CAISEPGQGDTEAFF,TGTGCCATCAGTGAGCCGGGACAGGGTGACACTGAAGCTTTCTTT
TRBJ1-1,-,TRBV29-1,once,CSVVSGSNMNTEAFF,TGCAGCGTTGTATCGGGATCCAACATGAACACTGAAGCTTTCTTT
TRBJ1-1,TRBD1,TRBV6-1,-,CASTAGQGAGQAFF,TGTGCCAGCACCGCCGGACAGGGTGCTGGGCAAGCTTTCTTT
TRBJ1-5,TRBD1,TRBV19,many,CASSISRDRGYNQPQHF,TGTGCCAGTAGTATATCCCGGGACAGGGGTTACAATCAGCCCCAGCATTTT
TRBJ2-6,-,TRBV5-4,many,CASSLISGANVLTF,TGTGCCAGCAGCTTGATTTCTGGGGCCAACGTCCTGACTTTC
TRBJ1-5,TRBD1,TRBV6-1,-,CASSAGTGFQPQHF,TGTGCCAGCAGTGCCGGGACAGGGTTTCAGCCCCAGCATTTT
TRBJ2-2,-,TRBV19,many,CASRPQGSNTGELFF,TGTGCCAGTAGACCTCAGGGCTCGAACACCGGGGAGCTGTTTTTT